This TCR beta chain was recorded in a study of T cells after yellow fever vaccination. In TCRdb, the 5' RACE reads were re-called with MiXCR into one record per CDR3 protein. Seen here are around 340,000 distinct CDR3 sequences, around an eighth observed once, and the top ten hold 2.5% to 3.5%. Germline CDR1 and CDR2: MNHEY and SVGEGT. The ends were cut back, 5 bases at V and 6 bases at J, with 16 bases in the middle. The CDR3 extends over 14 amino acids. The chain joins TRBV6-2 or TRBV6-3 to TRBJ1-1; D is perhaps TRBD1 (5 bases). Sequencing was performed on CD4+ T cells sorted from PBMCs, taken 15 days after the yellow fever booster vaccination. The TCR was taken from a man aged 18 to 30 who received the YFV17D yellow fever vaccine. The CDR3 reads CASSTIGTGSEAFF. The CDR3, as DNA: TGTGCCAGCAGTACAATCGGGACCGGCTCTGAAGCTTTCTTT.